This is a list of T cell receptor beta chains from one sample in a study of T cell changes during pregnancy in multiple sclerosis. TCRdb keeps only in-frame clones here, not all; method: immunoSEQ multiplex PCR. The repertoire holds 65,000 to 85,000 clones, with over 85% as singletons. This specimen was peripheral blood, taken in the second trimester of pregnancy. Every receptor here comes from a female donor in good health, enrolled as a control in a pregnancy study. Both conserved end residues are trimmed from each CDR3. A D gene is named only where the DNA matches it firmly.

j_call | v_call | d_call | cdr3_aa
TRBJ2-5 | TRBV11-2 | TRBD2 | ASSLNQPSGSD
TRBJ1-1 | TRBV9 | - | ASSVHGSSEAF
TRBJ2-7 | TRBV27 | - | ASSLIGHPSYEQY
TRBJ1-4 | TRBV28 | - | ASSGSVGTPRGKLF
TRBJ1-4 | TRBV6-6 | - | ASSYSGGGLF
TRBJ1-1 | TRBV5-1 | - | ASSSDTITEAF
TRBJ1-5 | TRBV19 | - | ASRDRRGQPQH
TRBJ2-5 | TRBV19 | - | ASSMRTLQETQY
TRBJ1-4 | TRBV19 | TRBD1 | ASRQGADEKLF
TRBJ2-2 | TRBV4-1 | - | AIGDSNTGELF
TRBJ1-5 | TRBV19 | - | ASRPPRTGNNQPQH
TRBJ2-7 | TRBV5-1 | - | ASSLDIFLRDYEQY
TRBJ1-3 | TRBV9 | - | ASCPGGPSSGNTIY
TRBJ1-1 | TRBV5-4 | TRBD1 | ASSSGQGINTEAF
TRBJ2-7 | TRBV7-9 | - | ASSLIRGEQY
TRBJ2-1 | TRBV7-7 | TRBD1 | ASSLGDRVGNEQF
TRBJ2-3 | TRBV29-1 | TRBD2 | SASGREGGDTQY
TRBJ2-5 | TRBV7-2 | - | ASSRQGGTQETQY
TRBJ2-7 | TRBV27 | - | ASSFGGPNYEQY
TRBJ1-2 | TRBV6-1 | TRBD1 | ASSGGQGYGYT
TRBJ2-7 | TRBV6-6 | - | ATQGLRSYEQY
TRBJ2-7 | TRBV6-5 | - | ASSYSAPGIEQY
TRBJ2-5 | TRBV5-4 | - | ASSFPGTRGETQY
TRBJ2-7 | TRBV5-1 | - | ASSPGSYEQY
TRBJ2-7 | TRBV7-9 | TRBD2 | ASSSIPGLAGVTQY
TRBJ2-2 | TRBV9 | - | ASSVGSGNTGELF
TRBJ2-7 | TRBV2 | TRBD2 | ASSGGGSHEQY